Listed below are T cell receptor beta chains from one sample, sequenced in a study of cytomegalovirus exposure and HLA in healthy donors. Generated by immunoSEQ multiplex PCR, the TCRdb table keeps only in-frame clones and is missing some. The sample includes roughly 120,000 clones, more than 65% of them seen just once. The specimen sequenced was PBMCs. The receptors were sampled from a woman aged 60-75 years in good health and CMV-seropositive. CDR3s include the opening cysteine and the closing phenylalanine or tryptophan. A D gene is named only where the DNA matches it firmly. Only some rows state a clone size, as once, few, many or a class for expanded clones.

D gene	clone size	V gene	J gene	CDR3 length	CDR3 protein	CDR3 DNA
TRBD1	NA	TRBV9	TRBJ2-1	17	CASSQRTGRSAYNEQFF	TGTGCCAGCAGCCAGCGGACAGGGAGGTCGGCTTACAATGAGCAGTTCTTC
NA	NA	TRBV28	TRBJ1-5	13	CASSLTGHQPQHF	TGTGCCAGCAGTTTAACAGGACATCAGCCCCAGCATTTT
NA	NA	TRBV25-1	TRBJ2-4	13	CASSLGRADIQYF	TGTGCCAGCAGCCTGGGCAGGGCGGACATTCAGTACTTC
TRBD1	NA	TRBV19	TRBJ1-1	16	CASWKPGQGAGTEAFF	TGTGCCAGCTGGAAACCGGGACAGGGGGCCGGCACTGAAGCTTTCTTT
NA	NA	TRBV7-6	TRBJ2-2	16	CASSPRWGTAAGELFF	TGTGCCAGCAGCCCCCGGTGGGGCACCGCGGCGGGGGAGCTGTTTTTT
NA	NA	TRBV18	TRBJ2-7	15	CASSPVGGITYEQYF	TGTGCCAGCTCACCAGTTGGAGGGATCACCTACGAGCAGTACTTC
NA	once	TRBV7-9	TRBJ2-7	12	CASSLLGAVQYF	TGTGCCAGCAGCTTATTAGGTGCGGTGCAGTACTTC
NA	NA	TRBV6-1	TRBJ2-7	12	CASSEMLRRVNF	TGTGCCAGCAGTGAAATGCTGCGCAGGGTAAACTTC
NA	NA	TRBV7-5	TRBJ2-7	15	CVRSPNSGKPYEQYF	TGTGTCAGAAGCCCTAATAGCGGGAAACCCTACGAGCAGTACTTC
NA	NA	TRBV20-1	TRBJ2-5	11	CSARDRTEQYF	TGCAGTGCTAGAGATAGGACAGAGCAGTACTTC
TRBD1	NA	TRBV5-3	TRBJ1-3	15	CARSRDRVSGNTIYF	TGTGCCAGAAGCAGGGACAGGGTGAGTGGAAACACCATATATTTT
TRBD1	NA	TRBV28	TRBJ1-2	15	CASSPTGKAFEGYTF	TGTGCCAGCAGCCCGACAGGGAAGGCTTTCGAGGGCTACACCTTC
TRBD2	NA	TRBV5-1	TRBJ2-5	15	CASSLMAGGPWEQYF	TGCGCCAGCAGCTTGATGGCGGGGGGCCCCTGGGAGCAGTACTTC
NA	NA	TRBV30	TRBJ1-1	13	CAWSFELNTEAFF	TGTGCCTGGAGTTTCGAGCTGAACACTGAAGCTTTCTTT
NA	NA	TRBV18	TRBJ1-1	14	CASSPGQGGTEAFF	TGTGCCAGCTCACCCGGTCAGGGTGGAACTGAAGCTTTCTTT
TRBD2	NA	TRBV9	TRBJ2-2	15	CASQTSGGATGELFF	TGTGCCAGCCAGACTAGCGGGGGGGCGACCGGGGAGCTGTTTTTT
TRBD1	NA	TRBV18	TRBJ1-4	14	CASSLQGRLEKLFF	TGTGCCAGCTCACTACAGGGGAGGCTCGAAAAACTGTTTTTT
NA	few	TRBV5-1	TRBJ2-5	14	CASSLTGGKETQYF	TGCGCCAGCAGCTTGACGGGGGGCAAAGAGACCCAGTACTTC
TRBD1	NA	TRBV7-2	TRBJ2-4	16	CASSLSGQGVRNIQYF	TGTGCCAGCAGCTTATCAGGACAGGGGGTTCGGAACATTCAGTACTTC
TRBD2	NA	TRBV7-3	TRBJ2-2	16	CASSLDSGGGAGELFF	TGTGCCAGCAGCTTGGATAGCGGGGGGGGAGCCGGGGAGCTGTTTTTT
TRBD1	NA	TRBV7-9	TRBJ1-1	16	CSSSFLRQGGNTEAFF	TGTTCCAGCAGCTTTCTCCGACAGGGAGGGAACACTGAAGCTTTCTTT
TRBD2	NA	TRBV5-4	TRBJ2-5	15	CASSIIAGRQETQYF	TGTGCCAGCAGCATCATAGCGGGGCGCCAAGAGACCCAGTACTTC
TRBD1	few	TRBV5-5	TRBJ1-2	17	CASSLAGTGGTNYGYTF	TGTGCCAGCAGCCTCGCCGGGACAGGGGGGACTAACTATGGCTACACCTTC
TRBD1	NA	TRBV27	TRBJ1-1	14	CASRATGRNTEAFF	TGTGCCAGCAGAGCGACAGGGAGGAACACTGAAGCTTTCTTT